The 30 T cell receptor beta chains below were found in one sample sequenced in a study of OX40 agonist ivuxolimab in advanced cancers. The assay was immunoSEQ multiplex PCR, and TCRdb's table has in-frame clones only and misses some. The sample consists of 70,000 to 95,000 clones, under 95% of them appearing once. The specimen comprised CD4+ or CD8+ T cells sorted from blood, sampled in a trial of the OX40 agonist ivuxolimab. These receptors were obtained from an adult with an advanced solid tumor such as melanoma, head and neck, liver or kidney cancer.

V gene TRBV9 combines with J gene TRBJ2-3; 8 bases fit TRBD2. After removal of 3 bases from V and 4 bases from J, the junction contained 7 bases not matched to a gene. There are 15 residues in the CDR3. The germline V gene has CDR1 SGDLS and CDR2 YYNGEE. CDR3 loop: CASSAAGGPADTQYF. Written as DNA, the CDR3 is TGTGCCAGCAGCGCCGCGGGGGGCCCTGCAGATACGCAGTATTTT. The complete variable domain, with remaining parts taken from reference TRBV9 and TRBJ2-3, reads DSGVTQTPKHLITATGQRVTLRCSPRSGDLSVYWYQQSLDQGLQFLIQYYNGEERAKGNILERFSAQQFPDLHSELNLSSLELGDSALYFCASSAAGGPADTQYFGPGTRLTVL.

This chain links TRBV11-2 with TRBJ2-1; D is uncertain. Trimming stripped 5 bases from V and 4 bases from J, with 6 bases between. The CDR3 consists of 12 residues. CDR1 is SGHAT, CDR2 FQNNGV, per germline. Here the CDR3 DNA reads TGTGCCAGCAGCCAACAGTACAATGAGCAGTTCTTC. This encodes CASSQQYNEQFF.

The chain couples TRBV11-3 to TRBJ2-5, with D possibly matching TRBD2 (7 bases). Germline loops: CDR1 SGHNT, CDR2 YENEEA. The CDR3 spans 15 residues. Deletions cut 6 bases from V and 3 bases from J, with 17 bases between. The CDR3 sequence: CASSTGRGREETQYF. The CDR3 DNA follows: TGTGCCAGCAGTACGGGGAGGGGGAGGGAAGAGACCCAGTACTTC.

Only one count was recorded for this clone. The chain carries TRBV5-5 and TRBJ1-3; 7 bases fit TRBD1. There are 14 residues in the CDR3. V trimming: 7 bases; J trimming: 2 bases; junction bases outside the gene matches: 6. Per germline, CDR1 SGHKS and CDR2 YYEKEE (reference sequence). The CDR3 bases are TGTGCCAGCCACATAACAGGGGCTGGAAACACCATATATTTT. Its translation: CASHITGAGNTIYF.

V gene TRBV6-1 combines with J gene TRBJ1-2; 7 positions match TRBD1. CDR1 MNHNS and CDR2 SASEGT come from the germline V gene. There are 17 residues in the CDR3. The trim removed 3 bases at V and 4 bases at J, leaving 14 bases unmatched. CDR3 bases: TGTGCCAGCAGTGATCCCAGGATTGGGGACAGAGTCTATGGCTACACCTTC. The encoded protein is CASSDPRIGDRVYGYTF.

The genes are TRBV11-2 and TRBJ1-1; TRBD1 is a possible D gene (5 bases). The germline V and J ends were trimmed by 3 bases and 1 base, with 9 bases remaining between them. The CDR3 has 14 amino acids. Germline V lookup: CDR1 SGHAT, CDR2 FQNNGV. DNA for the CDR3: TGTGCCAGCAGCTTTAGACAGAGGAACACTGAAGCTTTCTTT. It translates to CASSFRQRNTEAFF.

CDR3 protein: CASSIEAGGPRDFMNTEAFF. CDR3 bases: TGTGCCAGTAGTATAGAAGCGGGAGGGCCGAGGGATTTCATGAACACTGAAGCTTTCTTT. V and J are TRBV19 and TRBJ1-1, with D uncertain. Trimming stripped 0 bases from V and 0 bases from J, with 23 bases between. Germline V gives CDR1 LNHDA, CDR2 SQIVND (reference sequence). The CDR3 consists of 20 residues.

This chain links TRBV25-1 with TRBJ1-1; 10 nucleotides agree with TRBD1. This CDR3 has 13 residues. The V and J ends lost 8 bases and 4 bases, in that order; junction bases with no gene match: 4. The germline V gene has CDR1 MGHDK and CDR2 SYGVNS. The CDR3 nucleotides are TGTGCCAGCGCAGGACAGGGGGGCACTGAAGCTTTCTTT. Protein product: CASAGQGGTEAFF.

As DNA, the CDR3 is TGTGCCACCCTTCTGTGGGCAGGAACCTCGAGCTCCTACGAGCAGTACTTC. Translation gives CATLLWAGTSSSYEQYF. This chain connects TRBV2 to TRBJ2-7; no clear D. Germline V lookup: CDR1 SNHLY, CDR2 FYNNEI. The CDR3 is 17 amino acids. V lost 10 bases, J lost 0 bases, and 25 bases lay in between. Variable domain in full (rest from reference TRBV2 and TRBJ2-7): EPEVTQTPSHQVTQMGQEVILRCVPISNHLYFYWYRQILGQKVEFLVSFYNNEISEKSEIFDDQFSVERPDGSNFTLKIRSTKLEDSAMYFCATLLWAGTSSSYEQYFGPGTRLTVT.

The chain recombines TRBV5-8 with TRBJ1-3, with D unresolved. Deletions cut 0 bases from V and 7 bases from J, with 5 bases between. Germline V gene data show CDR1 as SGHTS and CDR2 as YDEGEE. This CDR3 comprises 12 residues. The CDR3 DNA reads TGTGCCAGCAGCTTGGAGGTGAACACCATATATTTT. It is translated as CASSLEVNTIYF.

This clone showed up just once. The CDR3: CASTSTGTLSGANVLTF. The CDR3 DNA reads as TGTGCCAGCACCTCGACAGGGACACTCTCTGGGGCCAACGTCCTGACTTTC. The chain carries TRBV2 and TRBJ2-6; TRBD1 agrees at 7 bases. There are 17 residues in the CDR3. CDR1 SNHLY and CDR2 FYNNEI come from the germline V gene. Trimming cost V 7 bases and J 0 bases; bases outside gene matches: 9.

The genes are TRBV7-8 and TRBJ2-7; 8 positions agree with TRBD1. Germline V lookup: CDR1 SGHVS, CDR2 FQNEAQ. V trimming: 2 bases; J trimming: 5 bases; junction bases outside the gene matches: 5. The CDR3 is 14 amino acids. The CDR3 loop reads CASSLFQGADEQYF. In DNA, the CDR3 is TGTGCCAGCAGCTTATTTCAGGGGGCGGACGAGCAGTACTTC.

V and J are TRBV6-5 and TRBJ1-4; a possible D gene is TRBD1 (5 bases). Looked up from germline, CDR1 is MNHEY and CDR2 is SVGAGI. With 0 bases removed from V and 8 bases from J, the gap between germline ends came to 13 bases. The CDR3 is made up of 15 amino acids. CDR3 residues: CASSYSTTGREKLFF. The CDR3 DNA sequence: TGTGCCAGCAGTTACTCTACCACAGGACGAGAAAAACTGTTTTTT.

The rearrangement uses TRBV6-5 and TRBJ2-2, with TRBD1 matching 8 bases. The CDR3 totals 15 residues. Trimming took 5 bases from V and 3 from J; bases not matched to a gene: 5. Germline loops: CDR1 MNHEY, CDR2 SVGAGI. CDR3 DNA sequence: TGTGCCAGCAGTACAACAGGGGGTTACACCGGGGAGCTGTTTTTT. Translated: CASSTTGGYTGELFF.

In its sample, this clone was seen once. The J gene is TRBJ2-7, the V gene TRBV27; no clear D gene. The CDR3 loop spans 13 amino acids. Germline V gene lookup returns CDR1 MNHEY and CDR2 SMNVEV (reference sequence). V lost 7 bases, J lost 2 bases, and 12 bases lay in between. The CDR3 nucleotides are TGTGCCAGCATCGGGCCTCCGACCTACGAGCAGTACTTC. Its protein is CASIGPPTYEQYF.

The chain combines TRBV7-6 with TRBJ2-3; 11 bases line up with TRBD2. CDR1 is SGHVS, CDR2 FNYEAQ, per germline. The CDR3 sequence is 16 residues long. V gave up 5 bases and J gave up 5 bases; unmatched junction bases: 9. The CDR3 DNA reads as TGTGCCAGCAGCCCCCGGACTAGCGGGTGGGGAGATACGCAGTATTTT. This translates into CASSPRTSGWGDTQYF.

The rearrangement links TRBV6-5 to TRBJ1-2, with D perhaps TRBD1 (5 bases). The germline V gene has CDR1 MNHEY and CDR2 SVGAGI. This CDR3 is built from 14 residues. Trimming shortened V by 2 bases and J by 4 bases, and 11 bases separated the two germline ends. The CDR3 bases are TGTGCCAGCAGTTACGCCTCAGGGACCTATGGCTACACCTTC. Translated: CASSYASGTYGYTF.

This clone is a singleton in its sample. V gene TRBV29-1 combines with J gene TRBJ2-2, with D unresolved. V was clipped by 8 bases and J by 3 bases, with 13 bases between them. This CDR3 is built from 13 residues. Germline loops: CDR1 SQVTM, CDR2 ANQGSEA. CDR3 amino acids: CSSKDRDTGELFF. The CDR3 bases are TGCAGCTCAAAAGACCGGGACACCGGGGAGCTGTTTTTT.

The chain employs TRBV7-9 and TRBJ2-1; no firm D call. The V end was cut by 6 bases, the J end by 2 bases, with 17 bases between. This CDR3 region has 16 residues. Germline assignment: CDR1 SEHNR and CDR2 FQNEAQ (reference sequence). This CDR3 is CASSWTALEPYNEQFF. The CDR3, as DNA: TGTGCCAGCAGTTGGACGGCCCTCGAGCCCTACAATGAGCAGTTCTTC.

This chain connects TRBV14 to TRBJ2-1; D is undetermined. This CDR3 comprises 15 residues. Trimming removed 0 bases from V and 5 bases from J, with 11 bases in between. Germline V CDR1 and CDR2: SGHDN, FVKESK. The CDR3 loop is CASSQDPPPNNEQFF. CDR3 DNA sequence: TGTGCCAGCAGCCAAGATCCACCCCCAAACAATGAGCAGTTCTTC.

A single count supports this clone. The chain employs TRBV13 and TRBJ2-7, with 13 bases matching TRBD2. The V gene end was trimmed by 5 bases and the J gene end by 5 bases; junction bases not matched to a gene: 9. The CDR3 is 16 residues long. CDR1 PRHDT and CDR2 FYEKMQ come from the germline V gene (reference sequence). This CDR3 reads CASSQQTSGGSHEQYF. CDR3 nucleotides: TGTGCCAGCAGCCAGCAGACTAGCGGGGGGTCCCACGAGCAGTACTTC.

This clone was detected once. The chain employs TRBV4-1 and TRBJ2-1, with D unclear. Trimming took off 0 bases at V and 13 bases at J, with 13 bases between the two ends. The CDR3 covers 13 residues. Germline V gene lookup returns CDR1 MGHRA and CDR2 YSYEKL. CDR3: CASSQDPTPPQFF. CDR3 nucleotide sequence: TGCGCCAGCAGCCAAGATCCCACCCCCCCACAGTTCTTC.

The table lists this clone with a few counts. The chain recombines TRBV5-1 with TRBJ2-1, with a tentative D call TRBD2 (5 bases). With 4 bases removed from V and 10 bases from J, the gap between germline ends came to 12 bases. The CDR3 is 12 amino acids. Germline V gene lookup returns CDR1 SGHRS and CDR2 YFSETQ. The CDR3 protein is CASSSLAMEQFF. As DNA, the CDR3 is TGCGCCAGCAGCAGTTTAGCGATGGAGCAGTTCTTC.

Here the CDR3 DNA reads TGTGCCAGTCGTGGGGGTTACAATGAGCAGTTCTTC. Its protein is CASRGGYNEQFF. The rearrangement uses TRBV28 and TRBJ2-1, with D perhaps given as TRBD1 or TRBD2 (5 bases each). The germline CDR1 and CDR2 sequences are MDHEN and SYDVKM. This CDR3 spans 12 amino acids. Trimming removed 9 bases from V and 4 bases from J, with 10 bases in between.

The CDR3 coding sequence is TGCAGCGTTGAGGTGGGAGTCCATGGCTACACCTTC. Its translation is CSVEVGVHGYTF. The chain carries TRBV29-1 and TRBJ1-2; D not certain. This CDR3 contains 12 residues. The V gene's germline CDR1 is SQVTM and CDR2 ANQGSEA. V lost 3 bases, J lost 6 bases, and 11 bases lay in between. Combining the CDR3 with reference TRBV29-1 and TRBJ1-2 gives the whole variable domain SAVISQKPSRDICQRGTSLTIQCQVDSQVTMMFWYRQQPGQSLTLIATANQGSEATYESGFVIDKFPISRPNLTFSTLTVSNMSPEDSSIYLCSVEVGVHGYTFGSGTRLTVV.

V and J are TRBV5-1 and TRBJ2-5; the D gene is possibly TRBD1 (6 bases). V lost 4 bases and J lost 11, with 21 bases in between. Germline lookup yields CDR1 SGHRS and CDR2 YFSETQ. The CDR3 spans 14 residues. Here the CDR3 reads CASSVTGPPVEQYF. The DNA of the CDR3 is TGCGCCAGCAGCGTGACAGGACCTCCCGTTGAGCAGTACTTC.

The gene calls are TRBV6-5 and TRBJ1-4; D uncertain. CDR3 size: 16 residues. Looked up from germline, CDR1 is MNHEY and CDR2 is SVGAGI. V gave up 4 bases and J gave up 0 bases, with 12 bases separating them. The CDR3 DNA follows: TGTGCCAGCAGTTTAAGGACCGCGGCAACTAATGAAAAACTGTTTTTT. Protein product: CASSLRTAATNEKLFF.

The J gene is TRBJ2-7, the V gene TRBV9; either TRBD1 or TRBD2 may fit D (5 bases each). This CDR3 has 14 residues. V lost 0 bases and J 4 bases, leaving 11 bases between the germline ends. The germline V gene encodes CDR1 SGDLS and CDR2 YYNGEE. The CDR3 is CASSVGGSKYEQYF. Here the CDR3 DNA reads TGTGCCAGCAGCGTAGGGGGGAGTAAGTACGAGCAGTACTTC.

The CDR3 sequence: CASSSGAVGNQPQHF. The CDR3 DNA sequence: TGTGCCAGCAGTTCGGGGGCAGTGGGCAATCAGCCCCAGCATTTT. This rearrangement joins TRBV27 to TRBJ1-5; D perhaps matches TRBD1 (6 bases). The CDR3 runs to 15 residues. V lost 4 bases, J lost 2 bases, and 12 bases lay in between. Germline-derived CDR1 and CDR2 are MNHEY and SMNVEV (reference sequence).

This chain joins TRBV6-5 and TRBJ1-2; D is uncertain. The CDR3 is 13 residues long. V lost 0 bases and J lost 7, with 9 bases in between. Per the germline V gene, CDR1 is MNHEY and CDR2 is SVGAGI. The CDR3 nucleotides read TGTGCCAGCAGTTACTCCTTGGAGGGTGGCTACACCTTC. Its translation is CASSYSLEGGYTF.